This record looks at one T cell receptor beta chain sequence and its context. The source of the sample is a study of blood T cell repertoires in COVID-19. Study background: Acute-phase and convalescent COVID-19 samples originated in the United States, Italy and Spain. In each case, the material was cDNA or gDNA derived from T cells, B-cell-depleted T cells, or PBMCs.

Original processing methods: Estimation of nucleated cell counts relied on the amplification of reference gene primers. The repertoire was sequenced with immunoSEQ multiplex PCR; TCRdb's copy has only in-frame clones and lacks some. V and J calls and clone size are given by that table; D and trimming were obtained from the DNA. Of 150,000 or so clones in the sample, 88% were seen once. The sample comprised peripheral blood. This clonotype originated in a man aged 60-69 years with acute or convalescent COVID-19.

CDR3 sequence: CASSFDRTSSYEQYV. The CDR3 region has the DNA TGTGCCAGCAGCTTCGACAGGACGAGCTCCTACGAGCAGTACGTC. The J gene is TRBJ2-7, the V gene TRBV5-4; the D gene is possibly TRBD1 (6 bases). The germline V and J ends were trimmed by 2 bases and 0 bases, with 12 bases remaining between them. Looked up from germline, CDR1 is SGHNT and CDR2 is YYREEE (reference sequence). The CDR3 loop spans 15 amino acids.